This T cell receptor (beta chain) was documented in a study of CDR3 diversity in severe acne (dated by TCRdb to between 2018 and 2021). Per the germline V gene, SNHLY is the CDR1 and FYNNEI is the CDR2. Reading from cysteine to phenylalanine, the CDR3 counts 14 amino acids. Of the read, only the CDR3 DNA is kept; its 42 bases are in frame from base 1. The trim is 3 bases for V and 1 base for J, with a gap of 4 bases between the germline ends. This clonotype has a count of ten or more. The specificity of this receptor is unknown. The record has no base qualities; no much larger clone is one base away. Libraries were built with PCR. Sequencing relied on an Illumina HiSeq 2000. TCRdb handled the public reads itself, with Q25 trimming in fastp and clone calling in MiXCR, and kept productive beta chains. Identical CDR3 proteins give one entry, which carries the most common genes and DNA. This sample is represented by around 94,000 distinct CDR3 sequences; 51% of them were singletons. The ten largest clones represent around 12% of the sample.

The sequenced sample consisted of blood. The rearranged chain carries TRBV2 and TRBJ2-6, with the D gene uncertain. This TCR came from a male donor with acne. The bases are TGTGCCAGCAGTGATCGGTCTGGGGCCAACGTCCTGACTTTC. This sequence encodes CASSDRSGANVLTF.